The 10 T cell receptor beta chains presented below share a single source sample, sequenced in a study of cytomegalovirus exposure and HLA in healthy donors. Researchers ran the PCR with 60 Vbeta and 13 Jbeta primers. Using immunoSEQ multiplex PCR, the repertoire was profiled, and TCRdb retains in-frame clones only, with some absent. The table shows around 150,000 clones, with 68% occurring only once. The material sequenced was PBMCs. These receptors were collected from a man aged 45-65 years in good health and CMV-seronegative.

The DNA for the CDR3 is TGTGCCAGCAGTCAGAGACAGGGTGGCGGGGAGCTGTTTTTT. It codes for CASSQRQGGGELFF. This chain uses TRBV2 with TRBJ2-2, with 7 positions matching TRBD1. The CDR3 has 14 residues. The germline gives CDR1 SNHLY, CDR2 FYNNEI. Germline trimming cut 5 bases from V and 7 bases from J; bases unmatched to any gene: 7.

The chain has TRBV11-2 and TRBJ2-2; D gene uncertain. The germline V gene has CDR1 SGHAT and CDR2 FQNNGV. Deletions cut 3 bases from V and 0 bases from J, with 11 bases between. The CDR3 runs 16 residues. CDR3 in DNA: TGTGCCAGCAGCTTCCCACAATCCTCGAACACCGGGGAGCTGTTTTTT. This encodes CASSFPQSSNTGELFF.

The chain carries TRBV6-1 and TRBJ1-1; D possibly corresponds to TRBD1 (5 bases). Trimming removed 1 base at V and 1 base at J, with 7 bases between. Germline CDR1 and CDR2: MNHNS and SASEGT. This CDR3 has 14 amino acids. CDR3 coding DNA: TGTGCCAGCAGTGAAGACAGGAGGAACACTGAAGCTTTCTTT. It is translated as CASSEDRRNTEAFF.

The rearrangement uses TRBV28 and TRBJ2-7; D possibly corresponds to TRBD1 (5 bases). The CDR3 consists of 12 residues. V shed 7 bases and J shed 4 bases, with 11 bases lying between them. Germline V gives CDR1 MDHEN, CDR2 SYDVKM. CDR3 nucleotides: TGTGCCAGCACCCGTAGGGGTTACGAGCAGTACTTC. Translating gives CASTRRGYEQYF.

J is TRBJ1-1 and V is TRBV4-1, with D possibly TRBD1 on 6 matching bases. Trimming took off 4 bases at V and 1 base at J, with 22 bases between the two ends. CDR3 length: 18 amino acids. Germline CDR1 MGHRA, CDR2 YSYEKL. In DNA, the CDR3 is TGCGCCAGCAGCCCACCTATCGGGGCAGGGGACCCGAACACTGAAGCTTTCTTT. Its translation: CASSPPIGAGDPNTEAFF.

This chain joins TRBV5-6 and TRBJ1-2, with 11 positions matching TRBD1. There are 15 residues in the CDR3. V lost 5 bases, J lost 4 bases, and 7 bases stayed unmatched. Per germline, CDR1 SGHDT and CDR2 YYEEEE. The DNA of the CDR3 is TGTGCCAGCAGGCTATGGACAGGGGGCCCCTATGGCTACACCTTC. It yields the protein CASRLWTGGPYGYTF.

This chain uses TRBV6-4 with TRBJ2-5; 16 positions match TRBD2. The CDR3 loop spans 15 amino acids. Trimming took 9 bases from V and 4 from J; bases not matched to a gene: 5. Germline-derived CDR1 and CDR2 are MRHNA and SNTAGT. This CDR3 reads CARGTSGGDRETQYF. In DNA form, the CDR3 reads TGTGCCAGGGGGACTAGCGGGGGGGATCGAGAGACCCAGTACTTC.

V is TRBV4-1 and J is TRBJ2-1; 11 bases are shared with TRBD2. Trimming cost V 0 bases and J 0 bases; bases outside gene matches: 7. The CDR3 consists of 19 residues. Germline loops: CDR1 MGHRA, CDR2 YSYEKL. CDR3 region: CASSQEGPSGGPSYNEQFF. DNA of the CDR3: TGCGCCAGCAGCCAAGAAGGTCCTAGCGGGGGGCCCTCCTACAATGAGCAGTTCTTC.

The chain links TRBV11-1 to TRBJ2-7; D unresolved. The CDR3 has 16 amino acids. CDR1 and CDR2 (germline): SGHAT, FQDESV (reference sequence). Trimming removed 7 bases from V and 0 bases from J, with 19 bases in between. CDR3 loop: CASKYSRVPDSYEQYF. In DNA, the CDR3 is TGTGCCAGCAAGTACTCCCGGGTCCCTGACTCCTACGAGCAGTACTTC.

The chain links TRBV7-2 to TRBJ1-1, with a possible D match to TRBD1 (6 bases). The V and J ends lost 4 bases and 0 bases respectively, with 9 bases between them. CDR1 SGHTA and CDR2 FQGNSA come from the germline V gene. The CDR3 loop spans 14 amino acids. The CDR3 bases are TGTGCCAGCAGCTGGCAGGGGATGAACACTGAAGCTTTCTTT. This codes for CASSWQGMNTEAFF.